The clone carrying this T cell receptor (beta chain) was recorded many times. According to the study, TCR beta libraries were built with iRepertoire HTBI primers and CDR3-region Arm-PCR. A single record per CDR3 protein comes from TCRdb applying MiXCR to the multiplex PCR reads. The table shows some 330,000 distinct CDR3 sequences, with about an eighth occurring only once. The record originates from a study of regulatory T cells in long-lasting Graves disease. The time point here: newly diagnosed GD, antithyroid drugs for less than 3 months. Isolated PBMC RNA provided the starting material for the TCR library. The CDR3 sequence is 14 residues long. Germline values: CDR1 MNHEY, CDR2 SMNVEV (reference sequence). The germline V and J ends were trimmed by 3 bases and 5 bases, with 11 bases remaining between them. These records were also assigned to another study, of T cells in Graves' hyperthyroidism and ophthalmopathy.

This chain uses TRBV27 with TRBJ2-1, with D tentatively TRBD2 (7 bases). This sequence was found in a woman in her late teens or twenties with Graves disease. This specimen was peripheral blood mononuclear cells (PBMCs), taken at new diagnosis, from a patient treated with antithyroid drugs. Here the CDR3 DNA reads TGTGCCAGCAGTTTGTGGGGGGGCCACAATGAGCAGTTCTTC. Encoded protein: CASSLWGGHNEQFF.